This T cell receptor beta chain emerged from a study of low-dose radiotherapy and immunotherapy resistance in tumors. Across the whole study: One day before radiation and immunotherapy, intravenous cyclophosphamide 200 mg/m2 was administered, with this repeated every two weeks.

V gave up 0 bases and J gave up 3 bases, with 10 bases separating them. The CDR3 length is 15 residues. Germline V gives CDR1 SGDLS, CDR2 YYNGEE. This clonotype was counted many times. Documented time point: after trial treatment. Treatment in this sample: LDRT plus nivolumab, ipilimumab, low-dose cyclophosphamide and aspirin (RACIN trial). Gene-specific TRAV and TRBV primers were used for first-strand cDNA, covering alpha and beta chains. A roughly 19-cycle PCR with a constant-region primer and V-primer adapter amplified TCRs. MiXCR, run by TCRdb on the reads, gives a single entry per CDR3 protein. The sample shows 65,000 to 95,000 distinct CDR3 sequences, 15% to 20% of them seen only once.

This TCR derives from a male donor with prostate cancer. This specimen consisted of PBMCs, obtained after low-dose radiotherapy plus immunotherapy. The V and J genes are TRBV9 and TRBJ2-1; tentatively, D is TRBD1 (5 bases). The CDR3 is CASSVAGSRYNEQFF. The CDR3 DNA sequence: TGTGCCAGCAGCGTAGCAGGGTCGCGCTACAATGAGCAGTTCTTC. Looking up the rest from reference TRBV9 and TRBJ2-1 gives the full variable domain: DSGVTQTPKHLITATGQRVTLRCSPRSGDLSVYWYQQSLDQGLQFLIQYYNGEERAKGNILERFSAQQFPDLHSELNLSSLELGDSALYFCASSVAGSRYNEQFFGPGTRLTVL.